The present T cell receptor (beta chain) was sequenced within a study of beta chain features in type 1 diabetes. Overall study context: All samples yielded around 99 million examined sorted cells.

The CDR3 runs to 16 residues. Germline loops: CDR1 SGHTA, CDR2 FQGNSA. V gave up 5 bases and J gave up 6 bases; unmatched junction bases: 11. Expressed TCRB transcripts got sequenced, as all isolated RNA was reverse transcribed. Generated by immunoSEQ multiplex PCR, the TCRdb table keeps only in-frame clones and is missing some. The sample holds fewer than 150,000 clones, about 7% seen once. Sequenced material: central memory CD4+ T cells from blood. This chain uses TRBV7-2 with TRBJ2-1, with 9 bases that match TRBD2. This clonotype originated in a young woman in good health. The CDR3, as DNA: TGTGCCAGCAGCAAAGAGGCGCCTAGCGGGATCAATGAGCAGTTCTTC. Protein sequence: CASSKEAPSGINEQFF.